These 11 T cell receptor beta chains share one sample of origin, sequenced in a study of blood T cell repertoires in COVID-19 (dated by TCRdb to the early 2020s). The library was prepared using the immunoSEQ multiplex PCR assay. In its TCRdb copy, this immuneACCESS table keeps in-frame sequences only and misses some clones. Where compared with another copy, unresolved V genes explain less than half of these, and the others have no known cause. For this sample the table gives some 210,000 clones, of which about 91% were detected only once. 4.5% to 5.5% of the sample is in the top ten clones. The sequenced material came from peripheral blood. The receptors shown here come from a woman in her thirties or forties with acute or convalescent COVID-19.

The rearrangement uses TRBV7-9 and TRBJ1-6, with a tentative D call TRBD1 (5 bases). V lost 1 base and J 11 bases, leaving 9 bases between the germline ends. Germline V gene lookup returns CDR1 SEHNR and CDR2 FQNEAQ (reference sequence). The CDR3 extends over 13 amino acids. CDR3 nucleotide sequence: TGTGCCAGCAGCTTAGGGGAGGGGACACCCCTCCACTTT. Translation gives CASSLGEGTPLHF. Full variable domain (outside the CDR3, taken from reference TRBV7-9 and TRBJ1-6): DTGVSQNPRHKITKRGQNVTFRCDPISEHNRLYWYRQTLGQGPEFLTYFQNEAQLEKSRLLSDRFSAERPKGSFSTLEIQRTEQGDSAMYLCASSLGEGTPLHFGNGTRLTVT.

V is TRBV30 and J is TRBJ1-2; maybe TRBD1 (5 bases). From germline, CDR1 is GTSNPN and CDR2 SVGIG (reference sequence). The CDR3 length is 18 residues. V lost 1 base and J 4 bases, leaving 25 bases between the germline ends. CDR3 nucleotides: TGTGCCTGGAGTGATGGTGGGGGAGGGCTGGGGGTTTCCTATGGCTACACCTTC. It specifies CAWSDGGGGLGVSYGYTF.

V and J are TRBV5-1 and TRBJ2-2; tentatively, D is TRBD2 (6 bases). V was clipped by 1 base and J by 4 bases, with 20 bases between them. CDR1 SGHRS and CDR2 YFSETQ come from the germline V gene. The CDR3 contains 18 residues. CDR3 sequence: CASSLRRVLSLSTGELFF. The CDR3 bases are TGCGCCAGCAGCTTGAGGAGGGTTCTCTCCCTTAGCACCGGGGAGCTGTTTTTT.

A single count supports this clone. The rearrangement links TRBV11-2 to TRBJ1-3; 9 bases fit TRBD1. This CDR3 region has 16 residues. V shed 5 bases and J 2 bases; nucleotides not matched to a gene: 7. Germline lookup yields CDR1 SGHAT and CDR2 FQNNGV. The CDR3 DNA is TGTGCCAGCAGCCCGTGGACAGGGGCGGCTGGAAACACCATATATTTT. Residues: CASSPWTGAAGNTIYF.

This clone was seen only a few times. This chain links TRBV29-1 with TRBJ1-1; D remains ambiguous. Trimming took off 6 bases at V and 1 base at J, with 15 bases between the two ends. This CDR3 is 14 amino acids long. Germline V lookup: CDR1 SQVTM, CDR2 ANQGSEA. Written as DNA, the CDR3 is TGCAGCGTAGAACGGGGTTCTTCGAACACTGAAGCTTTCTTT. Translation: CSVERGSSNTEAFF.

The rearrangement uses TRBV16 and TRBJ1-1; 11 bases map to TRBD1. The CDR3 has 16 amino acids. The germline gives CDR1 KGHSY, CDR2 FQNENV. V was clipped by 0 bases and J by 4 bases; unmatched bases: 4. The CDR3 nucleotides are TGTGCCAGCAGCCAATCGTTCGGGACAGGGGGCACTGAAGCTTTCTTT. Protein sequence: CASSQSFGTGGTEAFF. The full variable domain, rest sourced from reference TRBV16 and TRBJ1-1, is GEEVAQTPKHLVRGEGQKAKLYCAPIKGHSYVFWYQQVLKNEFKFLISFQNENVFDETGMPKERFSAKCLPNSPCSLEIQATKLEDSAVYFCASSQSFGTGGTEAFFGQGTRLTVV.

The J gene is TRBJ1-3, the V gene TRBV19; D gene ambiguous. Trimming took 6 bases from V and 3 from J, leaving 12 bases between them. Germline values: CDR1 LNHDA, CDR2 SQIVND (reference sequence). This CDR3 has 14 residues. CDR3 residues: CASRDLGGGNTIYF. As DNA, the CDR3 is TGTGCCAGTAGGGACTTGGGAGGTGGAAACACCATATATTTT.

This clone appeared once. The rearrangement uses TRBV21-1 and TRBJ1-1; the table assigns TRBD1, which was not confirmed against the DNA. TRBV21-1 is tagged as a pseudogene. This CDR3 spans 15 amino acids. The CDR3: CASSSTGGSNTEAFF. The CDR3 nucleotides are TGTGCCAGCAGCTCCACAGGGGGGTCGAACACTGAAGCTTTCTTT.

This clone was observed once. The chain couples TRBV6-1 to TRBJ2-1; maybe TRBD1 (5 bases). Trimming left V 1 base short and J 2 bases short, with 12 bases between. Germline CDR1 MNHNS, CDR2 SASEGT. CDR3 length equals 16 residues. The CDR3 DNA reads TGTGCCAGCAGTGAAGAGTCAGGGTTGCCCTACAATGAGCAGTTCTTC. It is translated as CASSEESGLPYNEQFF.

The rearrangement joins TRBV10-3 to TRBJ1-1, with D possibly being TRBD1 (5 bases). This CDR3 contains 15 residues. Trimming left V 4 bases short and J 0 bases short, with 12 bases between. Looked up from germline, CDR1 is ENHRY and CDR2 is SYGVKD. The CDR3 DNA sequence: TGTGCCATCAGTGGGGGCAGTGGGCTGAACACTGAAGCTTTCTTT. It yields the protein CAISGGSGLNTEAFF.

Concerning this clone: Other DNA sequences in the sample encode the same CDR3. The gene calls are TRBV19 and TRBJ1-2; D uncertain. This CDR3 is built from 13 residues. Germline V gene sequence: CDR1 LNHDA, CDR2 SQIVND (reference sequence). Trimming took 2 bases from V and 3 from J, leaving 7 bases between them. CDR3 DNA: TGTGCCAGTAGTATAAGGCAGGACTATGGCTACACCTTC. Translating gives CASSIRQDYGYTF.